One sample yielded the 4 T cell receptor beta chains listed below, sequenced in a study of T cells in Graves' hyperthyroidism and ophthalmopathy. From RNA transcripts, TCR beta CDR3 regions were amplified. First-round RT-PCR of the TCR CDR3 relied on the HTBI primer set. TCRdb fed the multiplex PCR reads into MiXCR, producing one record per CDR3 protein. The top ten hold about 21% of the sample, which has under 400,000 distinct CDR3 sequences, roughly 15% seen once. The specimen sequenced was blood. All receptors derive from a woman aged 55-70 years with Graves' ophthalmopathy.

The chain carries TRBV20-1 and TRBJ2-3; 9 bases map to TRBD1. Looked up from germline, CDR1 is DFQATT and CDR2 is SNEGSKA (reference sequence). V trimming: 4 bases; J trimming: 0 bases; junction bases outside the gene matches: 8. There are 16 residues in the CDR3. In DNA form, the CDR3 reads TGCAGTGCTACTCCCGGACAGGGGAGGAGCACAGATACGCAGTATTTT. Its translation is CSATPGQGRSTDTQYF.

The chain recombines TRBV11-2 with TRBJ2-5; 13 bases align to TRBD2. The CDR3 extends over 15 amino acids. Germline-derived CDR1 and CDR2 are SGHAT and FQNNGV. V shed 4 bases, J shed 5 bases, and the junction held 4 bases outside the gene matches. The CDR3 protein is CASSWGTSGTETQYF. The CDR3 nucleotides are TGTGCCAGCAGCTGGGGGACTAGCGGGACTGAGACCCAGTACTTC.

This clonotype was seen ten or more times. The DNA of the CDR3 is TGTGCCAGCAGCTGGGGGGGGGACTTCCAAGAGACCCAGTACTTC. Residues: CASSWGGDFQETQYF. V gene TRBV11-2 combines with J gene TRBJ2-5; 7 nucleotides agree with TRBD2. This CDR3 region has 15 residues. Trimming cost V 4 bases and J 1 base; bases outside gene matches: 6. Looked up from germline, CDR1 is SGHAT and CDR2 is FQNNGV.

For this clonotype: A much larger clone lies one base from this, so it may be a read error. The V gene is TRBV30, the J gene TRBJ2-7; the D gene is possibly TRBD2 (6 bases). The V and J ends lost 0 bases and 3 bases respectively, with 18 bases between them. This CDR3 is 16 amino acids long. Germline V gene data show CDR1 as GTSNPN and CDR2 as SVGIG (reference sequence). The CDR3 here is CAWSVRRFAEGYEQYF. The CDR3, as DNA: TGTGCCTGGAGTGTACGACGATTTGCGGAGGGCTACGAGCAGTACTTC.